This T cell receptor beta chain was identified during a study of vaccination effects on CD4 cells after COVID-19. Viral peptide pool expansion of antigen-specific CD4+ T cells preceded sequencing in the ViraFEST assay. A roughly ten-day culture period preceded the isolation of CD4+ T cells. The infection with SARS-CoV-2 (confirmed by PCR) occurred in this person between March and December 2020. As the negative control culture, an HIV-1 Nef peptide pool was included. On day 3 and again on day 7, half the medium was replaced with IL-2 medium. Notes on this clone: Its target is unknown.

The study, taken as a whole, reports: Convalescents' post-vaccine spike-reactive clones were mainly new, vaccine-induced. Only a few convalescent patients and no early post-infection timepoints featured in the study.

Sequencing used immunoSEQ multiplex PCR; TCRdb keeps in-frame clones, though not all of them. The profile shows fewer than 60,000 clones, more than 65% of them singletons. CDR3 size: 13 residues. Looked up from germline, CDR1 is SGHNT and CDR2 is YENEEA. Trimming pared 1 base from V and 1 base from J, leaving 4 bases between. The specimen was CD4+ T cells from PBMCs cultured with HIV peptides, collected before COVID-19 vaccination. Regarding subset: HIV-1 Nef peptide pool negative control/reference culture. The TCR originated in a human donor who had a prior SARS-CoV-2 infection. The J gene is TRBJ1-1, the V gene TRBV11-3; the D is unclear. This chain's CDR3 is CASSLVQNTEAFF. Written as DNA, the CDR3 is TGTGCCAGCAGCTTAGTCCAGAACACTGAAGCTTTCTTT.